The 20 T cell receptor beta chains below come from one sample, sequenced in a study of blood T cell repertoires in COVID-19. Measured with immunoSEQ multiplex PCR; TCRdb has only the in-frame clones, and not every one. The sample carries 60,000 to 65,000 clones, approximately 80% recorded once. Specimen: peripheral blood. Receptors originate from a woman of 80 years or more with active or convalescent COVID-19.

The gene calls are TRBV27 and TRBJ1-6, with TRBD1 matching over 7 bases. Germline V CDR1 and CDR2: MNHEY, SMNVEV (reference sequence). The CDR3 loop spans 15 amino acids. The V and J ends lost 6 bases and 9 bases, in that order; junction bases with no gene match: 11. The chain's CDR3 is CASRLQGTLRSPLHF. The CDR3 DNA reads as TGTGCCAGCAGGTTACAGGGGACCCTTCGTTCACCCCTCCACTTT.

The V and J genes are TRBV11-2 and TRBJ1-4; maybe TRBD1 (6 bases). V dropped 5 bases and J dropped 7 bases, with 14 bases sitting between them. The CDR3 contains 14 residues. The V gene's germline CDR1 is SGHAT and CDR2 FQNNGV. DNA for the CDR3: TGTGCCAGCAGCCGAAAGGCAGGGGTTGAAAAACTGTTTTTT. Translated: CASSRKAGVEKLFF. The whole variable domain, remainder taken from reference TRBV11-2 and TRBJ1-4, is EAGVAQSPRYKIIEKRQSVAFWCNPISGHATLYWYQQILGQGPKLLIQFQNNGVVDDSQLPKDRFSAERLKGVDSTLKIQPAKLEDSAVYLCASSRKAGVEKLFFGSGTQLSVL.

The V call is TRBV5-6, the J call TRBJ1-6; D may be TRBD1 (5 bases). Deletions cut 0 bases from V and 4 bases from J, with 17 bases between. Looked up from germline, CDR1 is SGHDT and CDR2 is YYEEEE. This CDR3 is 18 amino acids long. The CDR3 sequence is CASSLDGSGGSYNSPLHF. The CDR3 DNA reads as TGTGCCAGCAGCTTGGACGGTAGCGGGGGATCTTATAATTCACCCCTCCACTTT.

This chain links TRBV6-1 with TRBJ1-6; D is unresolved. Germline CDR1 reads MNHNS; CDR2 reads SASEGT. There are 17 residues in the CDR3. The germline V and J ends were trimmed by 3 bases and 0 bases, with 12 bases remaining between them. Here the CDR3 reads CASSDLSKSSYNSPLHF. In nucleotides, the CDR3 is TGTGCCAGCAGTGATCTAAGTAAAAGCTCCTATAATTCACCCCTCCACTTT.

This clone showed up just a few times. The genes are TRBV7-2 and TRBJ1-3, with D possibly matching TRBD1 (5 bases). This CDR3 is 13 amino acids long. The germline CDR1 and CDR2 sequences are SGHTA and FQGNSA. The V and J ends lost 5 bases and 0 bases respectively, with 5 bases between them. DNA for the CDR3: TGTGCCAGCAGCACAGGCTCTGGAAACACCATATATTTT. Translation gives CASSTGSGNTIYF.

The chain couples TRBV9 to TRBJ2-1; 7 nucleotides line up with TRBD2. Trimming took 3 bases from V and 2 from J; bases not matched to a gene: 8. The CDR3 has 16 residues. CDR1 SGDLS and CDR2 YYNGEE come from the germline V gene. CDR3 sequence reads: CASSDGLGNPYNEQFF. The CDR3 region has the DNA TGTGCCAGCAGCGACGGACTAGGGAATCCCTACAATGAGCAGTTCTTC.

This clone was observed at least ten times. J is TRBJ1-1 and V is TRBV4-2; D call uncertain. Germline V gene sequence: CDR1 LGHNA, CDR2 YNFKEQ. This CDR3 region has 16 residues. V shed 0 bases and J shed 1 base, with 12 bases lying between them. The CDR3 DNA is TGTGCCAGCAGCCAAGAAGTCGGGGTGAAGAACACTGAAGCTTTCTTT. Amino acids: CASSQEVGVKNTEAFF.

CDR3 protein: CASSSWGRNSPLHF. The CDR3 DNA is TGTGCCAGCAGCTCCTGGGGGAGGAACTCACCCCTCCACTTT. The chain combines TRBV5-6 with TRBJ1-6, with a weak D call TRBD1 (5 bases). CDR1 is SGHDT and CDR2 is YYEEEE in the germline V gene. V was cut by 3 bases and J by 10 bases, with 14 bases left in between. This CDR3 is built from 14 residues.

The chain is built from TRBV5-1 and TRBJ2-5; 7 bases fit TRBD1. The germline CDR1 and CDR2 sequences are SGHRS and YFSETQ. The trim removed 5 bases at V and 5 bases at J, leaving 6 bases unmatched. The CDR3 has 13 residues. The CDR3 here is CASRSQGVETQYF. The DNA of the CDR3 is TGCGCCAGCAGATCTCAGGGGGTGGAGACCCAGTACTTC.

The V and J genes are TRBV20-1 and TRBJ1-2; perhaps TRBD1 as D (5 bases). The CDR3 length is 11 residues. Looked up from germline, CDR1 is DFQATT and CDR2 is SNEGSKA (reference sequence). The V end lost 6 bases, the J end lost 6 bases, and 11 bases lay between the germline ends. This CDR3 reads CSAGGYDGYTF. For the CDR3, the DNA is TGCAGTGCGGGGGGATACGATGGCTACACCTTC.

This clone came up a few times. The chain has TRBV4-1 and TRBJ2-1; 8 nucleotides align to TRBD2. Germline CDR1 reads MGHRA; CDR2 reads YSYEKL. The V gene end was trimmed by 1 base and the J gene end by 8 bases; junction bases not matched to a gene: 7. The CDR3 runs 15 residues. The CDR3 DNA reads as TGCGCCAGCAGCCAAGCGGGGGGGCTTTTAGATGAGCAGTTCTTC. The encoded protein is CASSQAGGLLDEQFF.

This chain connects TRBV18 to TRBJ2-7, with 16 positions matching TRBD2. The V gene end was trimmed by 5 bases and the J gene end by 2 bases; junction bases not matched to a gene: 0. The germline gives CDR1 KGHSH, CDR2 LQKENI. The CDR3 totals 15 residues. This CDR3 reads CASSGTSGGAYEQYF. The CDR3, as DNA: TGTGCCAGCTCAGGGACTAGCGGGGGGGCCTACGAGCAGTACTTC.

For this clone: Its ends do not fully match the called genes, so a read error is possible. The chain joins TRBV11-1 to TRBJ1-1; 8 bases line up with TRBD1. Germline V lookup: CDR1 SGHAT, CDR2 FQDESV (reference sequence). The CDR3 is 16 residues long. The CDR3 coding sequence is TGTGCCAGCAGTTTAGAGCCCGGACAGGGGAACACTGAAGCTTTCTTT. Amino acid sequence: CASSLEPGQGNTEAFF.

This clone was picked up a small number of times. The rearrangement links TRBV5-6 to TRBJ1-2, with TRBD1 matching over 7 bases. Germline V gene lookup returns CDR1 SGHDT and CDR2 YYEEEE. Germline trimming cut 0 bases from V and 7 bases from J; bases unmatched to any gene: 6. The CDR3 totals 14 residues. In nucleotides, the CDR3 is TGTGCCAGCAGCTTGGGGGACAGAAGTTCTGGCTACACCTTC. It codes for CASSLGDRSSGYTF.

The table lists this clone with a count of one. The chain joins TRBV10-1 to TRBJ1-3; the D is unclear. Deletions cut 0 bases from V and 0 bases from J, with 9 bases between. The CDR3 totals 16 residues. In germline, CDR1 is WNHNN, CDR2 SYGVQD (reference sequence). CDR3 sequence reads: CASSESGGDSGNTIYF. For the CDR3, the DNA is TGCGCCAGCAGTGAGTCGGGAGGAGACTCTGGAAACACCATATATTTT.

This sequence joins TRBV6-4 and TRBJ2-1; possibly TRBD2 for D (6 bases). Germline V lookup: CDR1 MRHNA, CDR2 SNTAGT. The length of the CDR3 is 13 residues. The V end lost 5 bases, the J end lost 5 bases, and 10 bases lay between the germline ends. The DNA for the CDR3 is TGTGCCAGCAGTAGGGACTGGCACAATGAGCAGTTCTTC. The encoded protein is CASSRDWHNEQFF.

The chain employs TRBV3-1 (or the pseudogene TRBV3-2) and TRBJ2-2, with a possible D match to TRBD2 (6 bases). The germline V gene encodes CDR1 LGHDT and CDR2 YNNKEL (reference sequence). The CDR3 length is 16 residues. Trimming removed 2 bases from V and 6 bases from J, with 16 bases in between. CDR3 coding DNA: TGTGCCAGCAGCCAACCCCCAAGTGGAGGGGCCGGGGAGCTGTTTTTT. Protein sequence: CASSQPPSGGAGELFF.

The chain links TRBV3-1 (or the pseudogene TRBV3-2) to TRBJ1-2; D gene unclear. CDR1 and CDR2 (germline): LGHDT, YNNKEL (reference sequence). V was trimmed by 2 bases and J by 4 bases, leaving 17 bases between them. CDR3 length: 16 residues. The CDR3 protein is CASSQSSAGGGYGYTF. The DNA for the CDR3 is TGTGCCAGCAGCCAATCCTCGGCGGGTGGCGGCTATGGCTACACCTTC.

This clone was seen ten or more times. This sequence joins TRBV6-5 and TRBJ1-2, with TRBD1 identical over 8 bases. V gave up 5 bases and J gave up 2 bases; unmatched junction bases: 4. The germline gives CDR1 MNHEY, CDR2 SVGAGI. The CDR3 length is 14 residues. The CDR3 region has the DNA TGTGCCAGCAGTAAGGACAGGGCCAACTATGGCTACACCTTC. Protein sequence: CASSKDRANYGYTF.

There are a few counts of this clone. The chain recombines TRBV19 with TRBJ1-4; D ambiguous. Germline lookup yields CDR1 LNHDA and CDR2 SQIVND (reference sequence). The CDR3 is 14 amino acids. V lost 11 bases and J lost 3, with 16 bases in between. DNA for the CDR3: TGTGCCCTCCGAGGGAGGGCCTCTAATGAAAAACTGTTTTTT. This translates into CALRGRASNEKLFF.